The T cell receptor beta chain under discussion was sequenced for a study of T cell repertoires in cytomegalovirus infection (dated by TCRdb to the late 2010s). Study-wide context: Recently identified HLA-C-restricted CMV epitopes, whose presentation resists viral immunomodulation, were targeted by peptide stimulations together with well-studied HLA-B-restricted epitopes. Because public TCR beta signatures pointed to carriage of CMV infection together with the matching HLA type, the HLA type of each donor mattered for the analysis.

CDR1 and CDR2 were assigned from the germline V gene as SGHVS and FQNEAQ. The germline ends are 12 bases apart after V is trimmed by 2 bases and J by 5 bases. From the cysteine up to the phenylalanine, the CDR3 has a length of 15 residues. The sequence is cut down to CDR3 DNA, 45 bases in frame from base 1. The research as a whole found: The ex vivo response was dominated by HLA-C-restricted CMV-specific TCR beta clonotypes, which also provided the single most frequent clonotype in two of eight donors. Cumulative frequency of public TCR beta family members discriminated carriers of CMV infection plus the relevant HLA type in this cohort and an independent approximately 400-donor cohort.

Read against the paper, the sample's treatment or condition label means: in vitro stimulation with specific CMV peptide epitopes to enrich CMV-specific T cells. The data were produced on an Illumina HiSeq 1500. The public reads were quality trimmed at Q25 with fastp and then assembled into clones with MiXCR by TCRdb, keeping productive beta chains. Identical CDR3 protein sequences are pooled into one entry, listed with their most common genes and DNA. The sample table holds about 470,000 distinct CDR3 sequences, of which under 55% were seen once. Together, the top ten hold 40% to 50% of the sample. Many counts were recorded for this clonotype. Its antigen remains undetermined. One base away there is no much larger clone; base qualities are not given.

This receptor was obtained from a human donor in good health (CMV status not recorded). Some clones in this sample may be carry-over from other donors' samples. The V and J genes are TRBV7-8 and TRBJ1-4; TRBD1 might be the D gene, on 5 matching bases. The sequenced sample was cultured PBMCs, obtained from culture after CMV antigen stimulation. The DNA is TGTGCCAGCAGCTTATCGGCAGGGTCCAATGAAAAACTGTTTTTT. This codes for CASSLSAGSNEKLFF.